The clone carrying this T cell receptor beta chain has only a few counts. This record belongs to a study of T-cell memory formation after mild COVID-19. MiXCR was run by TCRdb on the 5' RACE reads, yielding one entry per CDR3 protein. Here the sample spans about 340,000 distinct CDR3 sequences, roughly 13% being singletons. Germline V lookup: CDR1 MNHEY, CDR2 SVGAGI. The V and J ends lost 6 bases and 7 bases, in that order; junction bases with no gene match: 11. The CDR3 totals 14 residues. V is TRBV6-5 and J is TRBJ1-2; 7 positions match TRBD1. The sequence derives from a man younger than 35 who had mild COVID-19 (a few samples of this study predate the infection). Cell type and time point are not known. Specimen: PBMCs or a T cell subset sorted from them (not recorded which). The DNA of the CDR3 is TGTGCCAGCAGCCTCCAGGGGGGGGGCTCTGGCTACACCTTC. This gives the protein CASSLQGGGSGYTF.